This entry lists 15 T cell receptor beta chains sequenced from one sample in a study of blood T cell repertoires in COVID-19. Profiled with immunoSEQ multiplex PCR; TCRdb holds only in-frame clones, not every one. The data hold more than 70,000 clones, with roughly 80% observed a single time. Sequencing used peripheral blood. Receptor source: a human donor in a cohort sampled during active COVID-19.

J is TRBJ1-1 and V is TRBV5-1, with a weak D call TRBD1 (5 bases). V was trimmed by 0 bases and J by 0 bases, leaving 9 bases between them. Germline CDR1 reads SGHRS; CDR2 reads YFSETQ. This CDR3 is 15 amino acids long. Written as DNA, the CDR3 is TGCGCCAGCAGCTTGGCCCCGGGGGTGAACACTGAAGCTTTCTTT. Residues: CASSLAPGVNTEAFF.

The chain is built from TRBV29-1 and TRBJ1-2, with TRBD1 matching over 7 bases. Germline assignment: CDR1 SQVTM and CDR2 ANQGSEA. J was trimmed by 0 bases and V by 6 bases; bases with no gene match: 4. This CDR3 has 13 residues. The CDR3 spells CSVRTGSNYGYTF. The CDR3 DNA is TGCAGCGTCAGGACAGGTTCTAACTATGGCTACACCTTC.

This clone was seen only a few times. The chain links TRBV6-5 to TRBJ2-7; D is undetermined. The CDR3 has 13 amino acids. V was clipped by 6 bases and J by 0 bases, with 9 bases between them. Germline-derived CDR1 and CDR2 are MNHEY and SVGAGI. The CDR3 nucleotides read TGTGCCAGCAGGGGCCATTTCTCCTACGAGCAGTACTTC. Residues: CASRGHFSYEQYF.

The CDR3 loop is CASSPQSGQGAIGEQYF. The DNA for the CDR3 is TGTGCCAGCAGCCCTCAGTCAGGACAGGGAGCGATAGGCGAGCAGTACTTC. J is TRBJ2-7 and V is TRBV9, with 8 bases identical to TRBD1. Germline-derived CDR1 and CDR2 are SGDLS and YYNGEE. CDR3 length equals 17 residues. With 4 bases clipped from V and 6 bases from J, the junction kept 18 bases outside the gene matches.

V is TRBV19 and J is TRBJ1-1; maybe TRBD1 (5 bases). Germline lookup yields CDR1 LNHDA and CDR2 SQIVND (reference sequence). The V and J ends lost 5 bases and 3 bases respectively, with 19 bases between them. This CDR3 is built from 16 residues. This chain's CDR3 is CASSPHRDRVHTEAFF. CDR3 sequence (DNA): TGTGCCAGTAGTCCGCATAGAGACAGAGTTCACACTGAAGCTTTCTTT.

The genes are TRBV12-5 and TRBJ2-7; D remains unclear. The germline V gene encodes CDR1 LGHNT and CDR2 FRNRAP. Trimming removed 7 bases from V and 0 bases from J, with 10 bases in between. The CDR3 covers 13 residues. The CDR3 DNA reads as TGTGCTAGTGCCGTGGGCCGCTCCTACGAGCAGTACTTC. This gives the protein CASAVGRSYEQYF.

The CDR3 loop reads CSVPGGGAQSGELFF. For the CDR3, the DNA is TGCAGCGTACCCGGCGGGGGGGCTCAGTCCGGGGAGCTGTTTTTT. This chain joins TRBV29-1 and TRBJ2-2; 9 bases match TRBD2. Trimming took 6 bases from V and 6 from J; bases not matched to a gene: 11. The CDR3 consists of 15 residues. Per germline, CDR1 SQVTM and CDR2 ANQGSEA.

The V call is TRBV11-2, the J call TRBJ1-4; the match to TRBD1 covers 9 bases. Germline V gene data show CDR1 as SGHAT and CDR2 as FQNNGV. The V segment lost 5 bases and the J segment 8 bases; nucleotides outside the gene matches: 12. This CDR3 has 16 amino acids. CDR3 nucleotides: TGTGCCAGCAGCGTAGGGGACAGGGCTCTCGGCGAAAAACTGTTTTTT. Protein sequence: CASSVGDRALGEKLFF.

The chain recombines TRBV5-5 with TRBJ2-7; D perhaps matches TRBD1 (6 bases). V lost 6 bases, J lost 6 bases, and 28 bases lay in between. In germline, CDR1 is SGHKS, CDR2 YYEKEE (reference sequence). The CDR3 length is 17 residues. CDR3 sequence: CASTRWGTGIGDFEQYF. CDR3 nucleotide sequence: TGTGCCAGCACCAGGTGGGGTACAGGGATTGGGGATTTCGAGCAGTACTTC. The full variable domain, in which reference TRBV5-5 and TRBJ2-7 provide the parts outside the CDR3, is DAGVTQSPTHLIKTRGQQVTLRCSPISGHKSVSWYQQVLGQGPQFIFQYYEKEERGRGNFPDRFSARQFPNYSSELNVNALLLGDSALYLCASTRWGTGIGDFEQYFGPGTRLTVT.

V usage is TRBV9 and J usage is TRBJ1-4; the D is unclear. Germline V gene data show CDR1 as SGDLS and CDR2 as YYNGEE. V lost 3 bases and J lost 4, with 10 bases in between. The CDR3 consists of 14 residues. CDR3 sequence reads: CASSEQHYNEKLFF. In DNA, the CDR3 is TGTGCCAGCAGCGAACAGCATTATAATGAAAAACTGTTTTTT. Variable domain in full (rest from reference TRBV9 and TRBJ1-4): DSGVTQTPKHLITATGQRVTLRCSPRSGDLSVYWYQQSLDQGLQFLIQYYNGEERAKGNILERFSAQQFPDLHSELNLSSLELGDSALYFCASSEQHYNEKLFFGSGTQLSVL.

The rearrangement joins TRBV5-4 to TRBJ1-2; TRBD1 is a possible D gene (6 bases). The CDR3 is 14 amino acids. Deletions cut 3 bases from V and 7 bases from J, with 16 bases between. The germline CDR1 and CDR2 sequences are SGHNT and YYREEE (reference sequence). The CDR3 here is CASSSPMGASGYTF. The CDR3 DNA reads TGTGCCAGCAGCTCCCCTATGGGGGCTAGTGGCTACACCTTC.

The chain links TRBV6-6 to TRBJ2-3; TRBD1 aligns across 9 bases. The CDR3 has 16 residues. Losses at the gene ends were 4 bases for V and 5 bases for J; bases not matched to a gene: 10. Per the germline V gene, CDR1 is MNHNY and CDR2 is SVGAGI (reference sequence). CDR3 amino acids: CASSLTRDRAVDTQYF. In DNA form, the CDR3 reads TGTGCCAGCAGTTTGACCCGGGACAGGGCCGTAGATACGCAGTATTTT.

There are a few counts of this clone. The V call is TRBV2, the J call TRBJ2-1, with D unresolved. With 4 bases removed from V and 0 bases from J, the gap between germline ends came to 7 bases. Germline CDR1 reads SNHLY; CDR2 reads FYNNEI. This CDR3 is 14 amino acids long. CDR3 sequence reads: CASSAGFSYNEQFF. CDR3 sequence (DNA): TGTGCCAGCAGTGCAGGCTTCTCCTACAATGAGCAGTTCTTC.

The V and J genes are TRBV29-1 and TRBJ1-1; no clear D. V was shortened by 7 bases and J by 10 bases, with 16 bases between the two germline ends. This CDR3 comprises 11 residues. CDR1 is SQVTM and CDR2 is ANQGSEA in the germline V gene. CDR3 sequence: CSAGSERVAFF. CDR3 DNA sequence: TGCAGCGCGGGGAGCGAGAGAGTAGCTTTCTTT.

The chain recombines TRBV11-3 with TRBJ1-1; 10 nucleotides align to TRBD1. CDR3 size: 16 residues. J lost 4 bases, V lost 1 base, and 6 bases had no gene match. CDR1 and CDR2 (germline): SGHNT, YENEEA. The CDR3 region has the DNA TGTGCCAGCAGCTTAGGTCGGGGACAGGGGTCCACTGAAGCTTTCTTT. It specifies CASSLGRGQGSTEAFF.